This T cell receptor (beta chain) derives from a study of T-cell memory formation after mild COVID-19 (dated by TCRdb to about 2021). The study in broad terms: TCR sequence clusters from the two donors were largely donor specific. In a couple of donors, T-cell clones that expanded and contracted after mild COVID-19 were followed by sequencing TCRalpha and TCRbeta repertoires longitudinally. The cohort was made up of two young adult volunteers, one female and one male, who were previously healthy.

Turning to this clonotype: The antigen it recognizes is unknown. The record has no base qualities; no much larger clone is one base away.

Ficoll-Paque density gradient centrifugation was the method used to isolate PBMCs. The CDR3 starts with the cysteine, ends with the phenylalanine, and has 10 residues. The read is trimmed to its CDR3 DNA, 30 bases read in frame from base 1. V lost 4 bases and J lost 5 bases; the stretch between them is 5 bases long. CDR1 and CDR2, looked up from the germline V gene, are SQVTM and ANQGSEA. The full study reports these points: Contracting CD4+ clones turned up mainly in the CM and EM memory subsets, whereas EMRA was where CD8+ clones were enriched. Some responding clones were detected in pre-infection memory, which suggested that pre-existing cross-reactive memory T cells had joined the SARS-CoV-2 response. Only a couple of mild cases were covered by the study, and larger cohorts that include severe cases with pre-infection samples were considered necessary. Whether the second-wave clones peaking on day 37 were SARS-CoV-2 specific was not confirmed. From day 15 to 85, contracting clones showed balanced CD4/CD8 phenotypes, whereas a second wave of clones that expanded from day 15 to 37 leaned towards CD4+.

TCRdb lists the instrument as Illumina NovaSeq 6000. cDNA libraries for TCRalpha and TCRbeta were prepared by 5'RACE using constant-segment primers, with sample barcodes and unique molecular identifiers added. Trizol reagent was used to extract RNA from every sample. The libraries were amplified in two PCR steps, and the second step added a second sample barcode and Illumina TruSeq adapters. The libraries were sequenced on an Illumina NovaSeq using 2 x 150 bp paired-end reads. Processing in the source paper ran as follows. Reads were demultiplexed and collapsed into UMI-guided consensus sequences with migec v1.2.7. Using mixcr v2.1.11, the UMI consensuses were aligned to TRA and TRB V and J templates and assembled into clonotypes. Clonotypes were classified as expanded or contracted when called significant by both edgeR and NoisET, with noise models trained on biological replicates. edgeR calls used a false discovery rate-adjusted p below 0.01 and a log2 fold-change threshold of 1. As an exploratory analysis of dynamics, max-normalized trajectories of the 1000 most abundant clonotypes were examined with PCA combined with hierarchical clustering. Separately sequenced CD4+ and CD8+ repertoires were used to assign the CD4 or CD8 phenotype of responding clones. The public reads were reanalyzed by TCRdb: fastp trimming at Q25, MiXCR alignment, in-frame beta chains only. Each entry merges the rows of one CDR3 protein and shows their most common DNA and genes. The V and J calls and clone size come from TCRdb's table, not from the authors' own analysis. The sample table shows about 82,000 distinct CDR3 sequences, and more than 10% are seen once. The ten largest account for roughly a quarter of the sample.

The sequence was obtained from an adult woman who had mild COVID-19 (a few samples of this study predate the infection). The sample titles of this study are shuffled in the database, so cell type and time point are left out; the donor was told from shared clones. The chain joins TRBV29-1 to TRBJ2-5, with the D gene too uncertain to name. Sequencing was done on a sample of PBMCs or a T cell subset sorted from them (not recorded which). For the CDR3, the sequence is CSVATETQYF. In nucleotide form, the sequence is TGCAGCGTTGCGACGGAGACCCAGTACTTC.